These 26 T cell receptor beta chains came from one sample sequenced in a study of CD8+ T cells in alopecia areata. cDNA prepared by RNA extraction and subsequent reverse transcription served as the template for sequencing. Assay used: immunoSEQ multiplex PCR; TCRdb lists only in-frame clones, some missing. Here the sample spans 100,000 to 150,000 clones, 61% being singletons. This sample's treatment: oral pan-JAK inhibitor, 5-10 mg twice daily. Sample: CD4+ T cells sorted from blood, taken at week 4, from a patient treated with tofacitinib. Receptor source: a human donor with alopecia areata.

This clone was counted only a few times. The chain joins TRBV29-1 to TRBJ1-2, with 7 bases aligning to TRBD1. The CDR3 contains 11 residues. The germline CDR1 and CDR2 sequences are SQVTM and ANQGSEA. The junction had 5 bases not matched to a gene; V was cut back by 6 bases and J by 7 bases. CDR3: CSVGDRGGYTF. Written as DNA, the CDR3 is TGCAGCGTGGGGGACAGAGGTGGCTACACCTTC.

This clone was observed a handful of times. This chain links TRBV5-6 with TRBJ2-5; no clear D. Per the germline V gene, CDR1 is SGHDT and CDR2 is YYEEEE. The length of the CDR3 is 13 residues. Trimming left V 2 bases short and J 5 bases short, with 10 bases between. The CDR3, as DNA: TGTGCCAGCAGCTTTAGGCAGGTGGAGACCCAGTACTTC. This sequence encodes CASSFRQVETQYF.

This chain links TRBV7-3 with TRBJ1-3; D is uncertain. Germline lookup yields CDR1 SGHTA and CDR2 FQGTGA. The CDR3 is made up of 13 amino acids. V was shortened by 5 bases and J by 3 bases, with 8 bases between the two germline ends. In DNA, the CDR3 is TGTGCCAGCAGCACGACTGGTGGAAACACCATATATTTT. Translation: CASSTTGGNTIYF.

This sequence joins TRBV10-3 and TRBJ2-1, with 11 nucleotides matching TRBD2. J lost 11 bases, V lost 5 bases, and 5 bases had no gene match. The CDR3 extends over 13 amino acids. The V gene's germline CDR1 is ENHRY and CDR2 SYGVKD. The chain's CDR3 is CAISIAGGPKQFF. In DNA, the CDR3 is TGTGCCATCAGTATAGCGGGAGGGCCGAAGCAGTTCTTC.

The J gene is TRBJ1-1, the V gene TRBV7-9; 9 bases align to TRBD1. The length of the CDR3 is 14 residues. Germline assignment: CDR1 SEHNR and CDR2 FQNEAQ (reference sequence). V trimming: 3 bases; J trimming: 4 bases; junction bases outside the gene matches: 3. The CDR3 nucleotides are TGTGCCAGCAGCTTTGGACAGGGGAGCACTGAAGCTTTCTTT. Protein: CASSFGQGSTEAFF.

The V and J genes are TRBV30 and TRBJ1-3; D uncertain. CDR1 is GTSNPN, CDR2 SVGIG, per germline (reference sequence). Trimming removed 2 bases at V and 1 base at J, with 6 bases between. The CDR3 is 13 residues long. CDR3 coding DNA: TGTGCCTGGAGTCCCGAATCTGGAAACACCATATATTTT. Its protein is CAWSPESGNTIYF. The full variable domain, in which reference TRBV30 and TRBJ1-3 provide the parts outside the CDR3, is SQTIHQWPATLVQPVGSPLSLECTVEGTSNPNLYWYRQAAGRGLQLLFYSVGIGQISSEVPQNLSASRPQDRQFILSSKKLLLSDSGFYLCAWSPESGNTIYFGEGSWLTVV.

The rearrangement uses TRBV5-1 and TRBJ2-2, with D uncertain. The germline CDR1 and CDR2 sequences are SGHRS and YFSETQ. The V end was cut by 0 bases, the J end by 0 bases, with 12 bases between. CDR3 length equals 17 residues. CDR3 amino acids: CASSLAHGQSNTGELFF. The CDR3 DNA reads TGCGCCAGCAGCTTGGCTCACGGGCAGTCGAACACCGGGGAGCTGTTTTTT. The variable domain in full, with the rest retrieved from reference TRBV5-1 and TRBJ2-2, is KAGVTQTPRYLIKTRGQQVTLSCSPISGHRSVSWYQQTPGQGLQFLFEYFSETQRNKGNFPGRFSGRQFSNSRSEMNVSTLELGDSALYLCASSLAHGQSNTGELFFGEGSRLTVL.

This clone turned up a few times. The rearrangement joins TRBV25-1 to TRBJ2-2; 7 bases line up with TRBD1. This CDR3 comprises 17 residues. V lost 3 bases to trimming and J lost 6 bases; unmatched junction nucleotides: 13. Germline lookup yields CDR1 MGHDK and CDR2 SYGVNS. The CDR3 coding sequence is TGTGCCAGCAGTGAGTGGAAAGACAGGGTCGGGGCCGGGGAGCTGTTTTTT. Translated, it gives CASSEWKDRVGAGELFF.

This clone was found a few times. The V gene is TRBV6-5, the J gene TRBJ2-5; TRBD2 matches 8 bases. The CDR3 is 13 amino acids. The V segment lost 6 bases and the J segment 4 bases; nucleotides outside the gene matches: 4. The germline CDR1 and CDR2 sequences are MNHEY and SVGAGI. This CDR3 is CASRKRGSETQYF. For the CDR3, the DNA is TGTGCCAGCAGGAAGCGGGGGTCAGAGACCCAGTACTTC.

The CDR3 DNA reads TGCAGCGTTGCCCAGGGGTTGGGGAACTATGGCTACACCTTC. The encoded protein is CSVAQGLGNYGYTF. V gene TRBV29-1 combines with J gene TRBJ1-2; possible D gene TRBD1, 6 bases. The V gene lost 4 bases and the J gene lost 2 bases, with 14 bases spanning the gap. There are 14 residues in the CDR3. CDR1 and CDR2 from the germline V gene are SQVTM and ANQGSEA.

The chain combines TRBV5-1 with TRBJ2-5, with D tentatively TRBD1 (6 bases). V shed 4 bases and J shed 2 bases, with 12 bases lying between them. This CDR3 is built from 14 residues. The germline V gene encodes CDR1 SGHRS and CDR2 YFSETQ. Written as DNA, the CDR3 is TGCGCCAGCAGCCAGGACAGCCTACAAGAGACCCAGTACTTC. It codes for CASSQDSLQETQYF.

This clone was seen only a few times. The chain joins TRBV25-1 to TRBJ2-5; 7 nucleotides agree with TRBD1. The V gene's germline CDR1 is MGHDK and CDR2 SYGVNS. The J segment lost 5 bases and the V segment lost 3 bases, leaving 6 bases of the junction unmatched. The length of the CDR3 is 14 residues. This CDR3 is CASSDPRGTETQYF. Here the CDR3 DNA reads TGTGCCAGCAGTGACCCCAGGGGGACGGAGACCCAGTACTTC.

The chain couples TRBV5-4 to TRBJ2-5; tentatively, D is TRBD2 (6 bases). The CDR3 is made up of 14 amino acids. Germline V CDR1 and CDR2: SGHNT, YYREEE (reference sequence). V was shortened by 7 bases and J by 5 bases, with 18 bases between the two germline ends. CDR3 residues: CASASGPGGETQYF. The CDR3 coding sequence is TGTGCCAGCGCCTCGGGACCAGGAGGGGAGACCCAGTACTTC.

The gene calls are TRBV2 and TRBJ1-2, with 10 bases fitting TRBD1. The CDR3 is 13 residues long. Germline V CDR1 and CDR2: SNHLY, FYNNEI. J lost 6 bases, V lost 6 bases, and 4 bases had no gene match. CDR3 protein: CASRMGTGDGYTF. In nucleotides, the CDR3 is TGTGCCAGCAGGATGGGGACAGGGGATGGCTACACCTTC.

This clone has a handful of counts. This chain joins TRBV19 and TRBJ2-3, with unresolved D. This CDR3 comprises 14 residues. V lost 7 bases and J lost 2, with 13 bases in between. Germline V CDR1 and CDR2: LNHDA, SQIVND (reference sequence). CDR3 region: CASTSGYSTDTQYF. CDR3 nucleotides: TGTGCCAGTACTTCTGGCTATTCCACAGATACGCAGTATTTT.

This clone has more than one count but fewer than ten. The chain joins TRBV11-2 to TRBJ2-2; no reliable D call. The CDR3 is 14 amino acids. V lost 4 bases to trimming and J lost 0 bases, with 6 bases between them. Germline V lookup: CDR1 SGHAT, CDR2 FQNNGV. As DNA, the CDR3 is TGTGCCAGCAGCTACACTTCGAACACCGGGGAGCTGTTTTTT. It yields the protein CASSYTSNTGELFF.

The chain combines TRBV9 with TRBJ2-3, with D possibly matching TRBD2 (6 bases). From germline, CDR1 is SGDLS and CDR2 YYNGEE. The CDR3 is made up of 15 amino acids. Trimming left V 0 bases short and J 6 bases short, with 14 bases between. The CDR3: CASSVDGSYRDTQYF. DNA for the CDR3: TGTGCCAGCAGCGTAGACGGGAGCTATAGGGATACGCAGTATTTT.

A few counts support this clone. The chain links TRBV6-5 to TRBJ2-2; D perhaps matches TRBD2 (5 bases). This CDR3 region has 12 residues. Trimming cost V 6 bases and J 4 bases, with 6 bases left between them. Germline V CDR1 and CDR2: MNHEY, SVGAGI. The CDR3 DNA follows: TGTGCCAGCAGCAGCGGCACCGGGGAGCTGTTTTTT. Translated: CASSSGTGELFF.

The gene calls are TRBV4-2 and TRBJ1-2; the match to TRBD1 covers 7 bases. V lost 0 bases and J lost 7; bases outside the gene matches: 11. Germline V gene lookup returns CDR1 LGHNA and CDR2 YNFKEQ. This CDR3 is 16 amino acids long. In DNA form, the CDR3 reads TGTGCCAGCAGCCAAGATCCCGGACAGGCGAAGGCTGGCTACACCTTC. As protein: CASSQDPGQAKAGYTF.

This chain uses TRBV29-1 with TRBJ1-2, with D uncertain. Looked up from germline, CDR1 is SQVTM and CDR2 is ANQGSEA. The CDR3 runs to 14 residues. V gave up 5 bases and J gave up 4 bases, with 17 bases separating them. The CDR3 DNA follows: TGCAGCGTTTTGAGAGAAAGCGCTGCCTATGGCTACACCTTC. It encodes CSVLRESAAYGYTF.

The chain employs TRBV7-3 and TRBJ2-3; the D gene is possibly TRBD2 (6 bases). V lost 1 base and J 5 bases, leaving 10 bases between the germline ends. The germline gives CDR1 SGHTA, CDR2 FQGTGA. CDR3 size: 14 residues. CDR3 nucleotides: TGTGCCAGCAGCTTAAAGGCTAGCGAAGATACGCAGTATTTT. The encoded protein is CASSLKASEDTQYF.

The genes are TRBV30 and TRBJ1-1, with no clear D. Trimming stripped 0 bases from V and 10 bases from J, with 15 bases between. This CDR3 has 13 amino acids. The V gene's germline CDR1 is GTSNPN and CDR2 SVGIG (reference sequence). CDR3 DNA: TGTGCCTGGAGTGTACAAGAGGAGGGAGGAGCTTTCTTT. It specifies CAWSVQEEGGAFF.

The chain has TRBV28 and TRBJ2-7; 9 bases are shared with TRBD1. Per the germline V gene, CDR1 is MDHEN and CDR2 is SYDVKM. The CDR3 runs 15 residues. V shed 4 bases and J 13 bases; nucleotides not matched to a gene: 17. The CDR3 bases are TGTGCCAGCAGTTCACCTAATACAGGGGGCGGAGGCGGATACTTC. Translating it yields CASSSPNTGGGGGYF.

This chain's CDR3 is CATSRAPGTGGRITDTQYF. CDR3 nucleotide sequence: TGTGCCACCAGCCGAGCTCCGGGCACTGGCGGGAGGATCACAGATACGCAGTATTTT. The chain links TRBV15 to TRBJ2-3, with 8 nucleotides matching TRBD2. CDR3 length: 19 amino acids. V lost 5 bases to trimming and J lost 2 bases; unmatched junction nucleotides: 18. Germline loops: CDR1 LNHNV, CDR2 YYDKDF (reference sequence).

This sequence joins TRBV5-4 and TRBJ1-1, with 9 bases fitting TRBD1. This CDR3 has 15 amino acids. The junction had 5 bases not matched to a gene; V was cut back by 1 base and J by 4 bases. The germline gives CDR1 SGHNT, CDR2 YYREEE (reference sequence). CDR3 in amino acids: CASSLIDRGATEAFF. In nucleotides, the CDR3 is TGTGCCAGCAGCTTGATAGACAGGGGGGCCACTGAAGCTTTCTTT.

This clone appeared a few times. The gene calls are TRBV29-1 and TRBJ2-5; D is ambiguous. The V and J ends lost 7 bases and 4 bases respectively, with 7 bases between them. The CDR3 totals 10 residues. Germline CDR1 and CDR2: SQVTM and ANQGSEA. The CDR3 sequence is CSGRGETQYF. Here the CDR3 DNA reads TGCAGCGGGAGAGGAGAGACCCAGTACTTC. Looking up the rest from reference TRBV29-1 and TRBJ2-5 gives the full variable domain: SAVISQKPSRDICQRGTSLTIQCQVDSQVTMMFWYRQQPGQSLTLIATANQGSEATYESGFVIDKFPISRPNLTFSTLTVSNMSPEDSSIYLCSGRGETQYFGPGTRLLVL.